A selection of T cell receptor beta chains follows, all from one sample in a study of CD8+CD57+ T cells in acquired aplastic anemia. TCRdb re-called the reads with MiXCR, one entry per CDR3 protein. Of around 200,000 distinct CDR3 sequences in the sample, about 44% were seen once. The sample taken for sequencing was sorted CD4+, CD8+, or CD8+CD57+ T cells (not recorded which) from PBMCs. The origin of the receptors is a human donor with aplastic anemia. Each CDR3 is given with its conserved first and last residue. A D gene is named only where the DNA matches it firmly. The size field is filled for only some rows; it gives once, few, many or a size class.

clone size	J gene	V gene	D gene	CDR3 protein	CDR3 DNA
-	TRBJ1-1	TRBV29-1	-	CSVALNTEAFF	TGCAGCGTTGCCCTGAACACTGAAGCTTTCTTT
once	TRBJ2-7	TRBV20-1	-	CSARAYEQYF	TGCAGTGCTAGGGCTTACGAGCAGTACTTC
-	TRBJ2-5	TRBV9	-	CASSQFLGRVGQETQYF	TGTGCCAGCAGCCAATTCCTGGGTCGGGTGGGTCAAGAGACCCAGTACTTC
-	TRBJ1-6	TRBV20-1	-	CSARFTGNSPLHF	TGCAGTGCTAGGTTCACAGGGAATTCACCCCTCCACTTT
-	TRBJ1-2	TRBV9	TRBD1	CASTLGQGFNYGYTF	TGTGCCAGCACGTTAGGACAGGGGTTTAACTATGGCTACACCTTC
many	TRBJ2-7	TRBV19	-	CASSMARSSYEQYF	TGTGCCAGTAGTATGGCCAGGAGCTCCTACGAGCAGTACTTC
-	TRBJ2-1	TRBV7-6	TRBD2	CASSSSGDIYNEQFF	TGTGCCAGCAGCTCTAGCGGGGATATCTACAATGAGCAGTTCTTC
-	TRBJ2-1	TRBV24-1	TRBD1	CATSDPGQGQFF	TGTGCCACCAGTGACCCCGGACAGGGGCAGTTCTTC
once	TRBJ2-3	TRBV29-1	TRBD2	CSVASGGGVDTQYF	TGCAGCGTGGCCAGCGGGGGAGGAGTAGATACGCAGTATTTT
few	TRBJ1-2	TRBV24-1	TRBD1	CATSDGQVGGYTF	TGTGCCACCAGTGATGGACAGGTTGGTGGCTACACCTTC
many	TRBJ2-5	TRBV5-1	-	CASSSYREEETQYF	TGCGCCAGCAGCTCTTACAGGGAGGAAGAGACCCAGTACTTC
many	TRBJ2-1	TRBV7-3	TRBD1	CASDAALVRGLNEQFF	TGTGCCAGCGACGCTGCCTTAGTCAGGGGGCTAAATGAGCAGTTCTTC
few	TRBJ2-1	TRBV24-1	TRBD2	CATSGFRGDNEQFF	TGTGCCACCAGTGGATTCCGGGGGGACAATGAGCAGTTCTTC
many	TRBJ2-1	TRBV11-2	-	CASSLDRGDYNEQFF	TGTGCCAGCAGCTTAGATCGCGGGGACTACAATGAGCAGTTCTTC
-	TRBJ2-5	TRBV6-1	-	CASSARARETQYF	TGTGCCAGCAGTGCCAGGGCGAGGGAGACCCAGTACTTC
-	TRBJ1-2	TRBV9	TRBD1	CASSVRTGGYGGYTF	TGTGCCAGCAGCGTTAGGACAGGGGGTTATGGTGGCTACACCTTC
once	TRBJ2-7	TRBV15	TRBD2	CATSRATGTSGKYEQYF	TGTGCCACCAGCAGAGCAACCGGGACTAGCGGAAAATACGAGCAGTACTTC
-	TRBJ2-2	TRBV15	TRBD2	CATSRIAGGPGGELFF	TGTGCCACCAGCCGGATAGCGGGAGGGCCTGGCGGGGAGCTGTTTTTT
-	TRBJ2-1	TRBV29-1	-	CSLALGTGDNEQFF	TGCAGCTTGGCCCTCGGGACGGGCGACAATGAGCAGTTCTTC
-	TRBJ1-2	TRBV19	TRBD1	CASSRGLGYTF	TGTGCCAGTAGCAGGGGGCTTGGCTACACCTTC
many	TRBJ2-1	TRBV7-2	-	CASSLGFNEQFF	TGTGCCAGCAGCTTAGGCTTCAATGAGCAGTTCTTC
many	TRBJ2-3	TRBV7-2	-	CASSPSAKGGYTQYF	TGTGCCAGCAGTCCTAGCGCCAAGGGCGGGTATACGCAGTATTTT
few	TRBJ1-6	TRBV2	TRBD1	CASRVEQGAYNSPLHF	TGTGCCAGCAGGGTGGAACAGGGGGCCTATAATTCACCCCTCCACTTT
few	TRBJ1-2	TRBV29-1	TRBD1	CSAGTAPYGYTF	TGCAGCGCTGGGACAGCTCCCTATGGCTACACCTTC
-	TRBJ2-3	TRBV7-3	TRBD2	CASSSLAGGDTQYF	TGTGCCAGCAGCTCATTAGCGGGAGGAGATACGCAGTATTTT
few	TRBJ1-5	TRBV6-2/TRBV6-3	-	CASSYSMRSGTSNQPQHF	TGTGCCAGCAGTTACTCGATGCGGTCAGGGACTAGCAATCAGCCCCAGCATTTT
many	TRBJ1-3	TRBV7-8	TRBD1	CASSFDRVSGNTIYF	TGTGCCAGCAGCTTTGACAGGGTCTCTGGAAACACCATATATTTT
many	TRBJ2-1	TRBV2	-	CASRGDSYNEQFF	TGTGCCAGCAGGGGAGATTCCTACAATGAGCAGTTCTTC
many	TRBJ1-2	TRBV29-1	TRBD1	CSVVTGGSLFGYTF	TGCAGCGTCGTAACAGGGGGCTCTTTGTTTGGCTACACCTTC
-	TRBJ2-7	TRBV9	-	CASSEAFGRGYEQYF	TGTGCCAGCAGTGAAGCATTCGGCAGGGGCTACGAGCAGTACTTC
-	TRBJ1-2	TRBV11-2	-	CASSQHETEDGYTF	TGTGCCAGCAGCCAACATGAGACAGAAGATGGCTACACCTTC
-	TRBJ1-1	TRBV29-1	-	CSGAAGSTEAFF	TGCAGCGGGGCGGCAGGGAGCACTGAAGCTTTCTTT
few	TRBJ1-3	TRBV20-1	-	CSATHAVSGNTIYF	TGCAGTGCCACCCACGCCGTCTCTGGAAACACCATATATTTT
-	TRBJ1-1	TRBV11-2	-	CASSRIRQVMNTEAFF	TGTGCCAGCAGCCGTATCCGACAGGTCATGAACACTGAAGCTTTCTTT
many	TRBJ2-3	TRBV10-3	-	CAISARDAGDTQYF	TGTGCCATCAGTGCCAGGGATGCGGGAGATACGCAGTATTTT
many	TRBJ1-2	TRBV2	TRBD1	CASSVHPVDRGPYGYTF	TGTGCCAGCAGTGTTCACCCGGTAGACAGGGGCCCCTATGGCTACACCTTC
many	TRBJ2-5	TRBV12-5	TRBD2	CASGLWGGMVTQYF	TGTGCTAGTGGTTTGTGGGGGGGAATGGTGACCCAGTACTTC
-	TRBJ1-5	TRBV7-9	-	CASTIGWGQPQHF	TGTGCCAGCACCATTGGGTGGGGTCAGCCCCAGCATTTT
-	TRBJ2-1	TRBV30	TRBD2	CAWSVQSSGEVQFF	TGTGCCTGGAGTGTACAGTCCAGCGGGGAGGTGCAGTTCTTC
many	TRBJ1-1	TRBV19	TRBD1	CASSNRGAEAFF	TGTGCCAGTAGTAACAGGGGAGCTGAAGCTTTCTTT
-	TRBJ2-1	TRBV5-4	-	CASNWTVYNEQFF	TGTGCCAGCAACTGGACAGTCTACAATGAGCAGTTCTTC
-	TRBJ1-4	TRBV14	TRBD1	CASSRDRGANEKLFF	TGTGCCAGCAGCCGGGACAGGGGTGCTAATGAAAAACTGTTTTTT
-	TRBJ2-4	TRBV10-1	-	CASSESRDTKNIQYF	TGCGCCAGCAGTGAGTCTAGGGACACTAAAAACATTCAGTACTTC
few	TRBJ1-5	TRBV2	-	CASSAPRGDQPQHF	TGTGCCAGCAGTGCCCCGAGGGGCGACCAGCCCCAGCATTTT
-	TRBJ2-7	TRBV20-1	TRBD2	CSARKEGRAYEQYF	TGCAGTGCTAGAAAGGAGGGGAGGGCCTACGAGCAGTACTTC
many	TRBJ1-1	TRBV12-3/TRBV12-4	-	CASSPGFGEAFF	TGTGCCAGCAGTCCTGGGTTCGGTGAAGCTTTCTTT
many	TRBJ2-3	TRBV12-3/TRBV12-4	-	CASSGGAGDTQYF	TGTGCCAGCAGTGGGGGGGCGGGGGATACGCAGTATTTT
few	TRBJ2-7	TRBV28	TRBD1	CAARRQGAYEQYF	TGTGCCGCACGCAGGCAGGGGGCATACGAGCAGTACTTC
-	TRBJ1-4	TRBV20-1	-	CSARNPDGAGNEKLFF	TGTAGTGCTAGAAACCCGGACGGGGCGGGAAATGAAAAACTGTTTTTT
few	TRBJ1-5	TRBV24-1	-	CATSEAGTQPQHF	TGTGCCACCAGTGAAGCAGGGACTCAGCCCCAGCATTTT
few	TRBJ1-2	TRBV3-1	-	CASSPAMAYGYTF	TGTGCCAGCAGCCCCGCCATGGCCTATGGCTACACCTTC
few	TRBJ1-5	TRBV18	-	CASSPRGPSNQPQHF	TGTGCCAGCTCACCACGGGGGCCTAGCAATCAGCCCCAGCATTTT
many	TRBJ2-2	TRBV6-5	TRBD1	CASSYPDRGNGELFF	TGTGCCAGCAGTTATCCGGACAGGGGGAACGGGGAGCTGTTTTTT
few	TRBJ2-5	TRBV7-2	-	CASSWKPGPQETQYF	TGTGCCAGCAGCTGGAAACCGGGACCTCAAGAGACCCAGTACTTC
-	TRBJ2-2	TRBV24-1	-	CATGGELFF	TGTGCCACCGGCGGGGAGCTGTTTTTT